This TCR beta chain was sequenced in a study of cytomegalovirus exposure and HLA in healthy donors. As for the study in general: Unique TCR beta sequences numbering 117 million came from around 180 million T cells in an earlier analysis. Genetic ancestry analysis placed about 76% of the 410 or so donors that were genotyped in the Caucasian-associated cluster.

General study results and limits: Both high specificity and high sensitivity reportedly marked the classifier's diagnosis of cytomegalovirus status.

Concerning this clone: The antigen is undetermined. Other nucleotide sequences from this sample produce the same CDR3.

It was with 60 Vbeta and 13 Jbeta primers that the PCR ran. As originally analysed: In a later analysis, roughly 86 million unique TCR beta chains included roughly 11 million shared by two or more donors. Generated by immunoSEQ multiplex PCR, the TCRdb table keeps only in-frame clones and is missing some. Clone size and the V and J calls come from that table; the DNA yielded D and trimming. The sample table sets out around 100,000 clones. Per the germline V gene, CDR1 is MNHNY and CDR2 is SVGAGI (reference sequence). The V end was cut by 2 bases, the J end by 8 bases, with 12 bases between. The CDR3 length is 13 residues.

This TCR was sampled from a middle-aged man in good health and CMV-seropositive. Sequenced sample: PBMCs. The chain joins TRBV6-6 to TRBJ1-2, with D perhaps matching TRBD1 (6 bases). This CDR3 is CASSYAGGGGYTF. The CDR3 bases are TGTGCCAGCAGTTACGCGGGGGGCGGGGGCTACACCTTC.